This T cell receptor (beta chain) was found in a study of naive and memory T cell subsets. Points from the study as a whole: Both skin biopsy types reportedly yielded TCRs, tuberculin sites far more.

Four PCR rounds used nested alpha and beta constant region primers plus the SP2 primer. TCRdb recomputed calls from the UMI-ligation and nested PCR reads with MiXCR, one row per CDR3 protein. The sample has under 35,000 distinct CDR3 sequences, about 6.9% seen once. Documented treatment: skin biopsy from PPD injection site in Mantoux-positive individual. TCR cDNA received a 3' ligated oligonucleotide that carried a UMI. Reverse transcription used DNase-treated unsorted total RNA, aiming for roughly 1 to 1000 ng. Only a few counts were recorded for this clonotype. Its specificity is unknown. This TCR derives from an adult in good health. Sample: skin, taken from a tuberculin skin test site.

CDR3 nucleotides: TGTGCCAGCAGTGCTAACTATGGCTACACCTTC. Its protein is CASSANYGYTF. This rearrangement joins TRBV25-1 to TRBJ1-2; D call uncertain. Trimming removed 4 bases from V and 0 bases from J, with 0 bases in between. Germline CDR1 reads MGHDK; CDR2 reads SYGVNS. The CDR3 runs 11 residues.